These 2 T cell receptor beta chains originate from one sample sequenced in a study of cytomegalovirus exposure and HLA in healthy donors. PCR employed 60 Vbeta and 13 Jbeta primers. Sequencing used immunoSEQ multiplex PCR; TCRdb keeps in-frame clones, though not all of them. The repertoire includes under 90,000 clones, approximately 90% of them detected once, and less than 2.5% sits in the top ten. Sample: PBMCs. These receptors all stem from a man aged 18 to 30 in good health and CMV-seronegative.

The count of this clone is one. J is TRBJ2-1 and V is TRBV27, with D possibly being TRBD2 (6 bases). Between the trimmed V and J ends, which lost 3 bases and 0 bases, there was a span of 9 bases. The germline V gene has CDR1 MNHEY and CDR2 SMNVEV (reference sequence). There are 15 residues in the CDR3. CDR3 residues: CASSFYGSSYNEQFF. Written as DNA, the CDR3 is TGTGCCAGCAGTTTTTACGGGAGCTCCTACAATGAGCAGTTCTTC.

The V and J genes are TRBV7-6 and TRBJ2-7; possibly TRBD1 for D (5 bases). The V gene's germline CDR1 is SGHVS and CDR2 FNYEAQ. This CDR3 is 13 amino acids long. The ends were cut back, 5 bases at V and 7 bases at J, with 15 bases in the middle. The CDR3 DNA reads as TGTGCCAGCAGCCCCTCCCCTAGGGGAGAGCAGTACTTC. Its translation: CASSPSPRGEQYF.